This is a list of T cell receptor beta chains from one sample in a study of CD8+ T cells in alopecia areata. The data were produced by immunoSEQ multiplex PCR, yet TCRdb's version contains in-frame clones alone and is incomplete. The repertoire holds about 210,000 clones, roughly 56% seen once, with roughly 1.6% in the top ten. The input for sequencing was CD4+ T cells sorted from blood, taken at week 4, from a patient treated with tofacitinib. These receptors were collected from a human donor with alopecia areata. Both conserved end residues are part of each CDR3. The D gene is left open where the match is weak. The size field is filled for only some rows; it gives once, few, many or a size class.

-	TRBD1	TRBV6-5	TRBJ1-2	TGTGCCAGCAGTTTCTCGCCCGGACAGGGCTATGGCTACACCTTC	CASSFSPGQGYGYTF
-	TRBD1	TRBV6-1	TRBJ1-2	TGTGCCAGCCACACAGGGGGCTATGGCTACACCTTC	CASHTGGYGYTF
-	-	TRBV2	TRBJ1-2	TGTGCCAGCAGTGCCGGGGCCGCCTTCTACACCTTC	CASSAGAAFYTF
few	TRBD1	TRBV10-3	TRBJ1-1	TGTGCCATCACCCAGGGGGAGAGAGCTTTCTTT	CAITQGERAFF
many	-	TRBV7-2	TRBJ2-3	TGTGCCAGCAGCTTAAGATTTGGAGGGGATACGCAGTATTTT	CASSLRFGGDTQYF
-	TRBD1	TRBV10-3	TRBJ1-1	TGTGCCATCAGGGACAGGGCGACTGAAGCTTTCTTT	CAIRDRATEAFF
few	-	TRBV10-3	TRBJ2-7	TGTGCCATCAGTGAGGAGGGGGGGGTGCAGTACTTC	CAISEEGGVQYF
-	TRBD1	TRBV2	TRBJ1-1	TGTGCCAGCATCAGGACAGGGGGCCCGATGAACACTGAAGCTTTCTTT	CASIRTGGPMNTEAFF
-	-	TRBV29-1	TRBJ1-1	TGCAGCGGTAAACAGGAAACTGAAGCTTTCTTT	CSGKQETEAFF
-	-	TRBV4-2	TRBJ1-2	TGTGCCAGCAGCCACCCGGGAAGTGATGGCTACACCTTC	CASSHPGSDGYTF
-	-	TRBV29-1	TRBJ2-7	TGCAGCGTTGCAGAGGGTTCCTACGAGCAGTACTTC	CSVAEGSYEQYF
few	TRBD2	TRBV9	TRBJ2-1	TGTGCCAGCAGCGCCCGTAGCGGGGGGGTCGTGAATGAGCAGTTCTTC	CASSARSGGVVNEQFF
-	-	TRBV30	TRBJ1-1	TGTGCCTGGAGTGTAGCCCCCGGTATGAACACTGAAGCTTTCTTT	CAWSVAPGMNTEAFF
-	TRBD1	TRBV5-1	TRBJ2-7	TGCGCCAGCAGCTTACAGGGGACCGAGCAGTACTTC	CASSLQGTEQYF
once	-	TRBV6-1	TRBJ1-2	TGTGCCCCCCGTTCGAGCTACACCTTC	CAPRSSYTF
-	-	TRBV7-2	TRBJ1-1	TGTGCCAGCAGCTCCACCACCGGAGGAGCTTTCTTT	CASSSTTGGAFF
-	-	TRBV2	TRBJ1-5	TGTGCCAGCAGGACTTATAGCAATCAGCCCCAGCATTTT	CASRTYSNQPQHF
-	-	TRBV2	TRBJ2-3	TGTGCCAGCGGCGTGGAAATGGATGATACGCAGTATTTT	CASGVEMDDTQYF
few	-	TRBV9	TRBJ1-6	TGTGCCAGCAGCGTAGCTGTTGGGGATTCACCCCTCCACTTT	CASSVAVGDSPLHF
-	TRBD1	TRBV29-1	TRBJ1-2	TGCAGCACCCAGAGGGGGGGGACAGATGGCTACACCTTC	CSTQRGGTDGYTF
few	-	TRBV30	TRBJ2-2	TGTGCCTGGAACCGGATGGGGCCGACCGGGGAGCTGTTTTTT	CAWNRMGPTGELFF
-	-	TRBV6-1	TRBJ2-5	TGTGCCAGCAGTGAATTTGGACATTCCCAAGAGACCCAGTACTTC	CASSEFGHSQETQYF
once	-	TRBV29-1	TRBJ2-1	TGCAGCGATTCTATCTACAATGAGCAGTTCTTC	CSDSIYNEQFF
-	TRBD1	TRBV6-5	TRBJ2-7	TGTGCCAGCACGAAGGGGGCGACCTACGAGCAGTACTTC	CASTKGATYEQYF
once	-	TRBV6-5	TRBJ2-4	TGTGCCAGCACCCCTAGGTCAGGGGGGAAAAACATTCAGTACTTC	CASTPRSGGKNIQYF
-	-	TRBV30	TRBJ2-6	TGTGCCTGGAGTCCCGGGACCTCTGGGGCCAACGTCCTGACTTTC	CAWSPGTSGANVLTF
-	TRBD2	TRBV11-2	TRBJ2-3	TGTGCCAGCAGCCGGGCAGGACGTAGCGGGGGCGGCACAGATACGCAGTATTTT	CASSRAGRSGGGTDTQYF